This T cell receptor beta chain was documented in a study of shared clonotypes between healthy human individuals. Sequenced by immunoSEQ multiplex PCR; TCRdb stores in-frame clones only, minus some. The sample has millions of clones; more than 80% are singletons. On this clone: What it recognizes is unknown.

The donors were all Caucasian adults (living in Nashville, Tennessee). Splitting the CD4+ cells yielded a CD45RA+ naive subset and a CD45RA-negative memory subset. Overall study results and limits: Apart from blood, nothing was sampled; tissue repertoires likely differ. Non-shared clonotypes had lower generation probabilities than clonotypes shared by all four sorted-subset donors.

The sample taken for sequencing was naive CD4+ T cells sorted from blood. Subset indicated: CD45RA+ positively selected. The source is a man between 18 and 29 years old in good health.

CDR3 nucleotide sequence: TGTGCCAGCAGTGAATCAAGGGGTGACACCGGGGAGCTGTTTTTT. It codes for CASSESRGDTGELFF. The V and J genes are TRBV25-1 and TRBJ2-2; tentatively, D is TRBD1 (5 bases). The CDR3 contains 15 residues. The germline V and J ends were trimmed by 1 base and 3 bases, with 9 bases remaining between them. The V gene's germline CDR1 is MGHDK and CDR2 SYGVNS.